This TCR beta chain was recovered during a study of beta chain features in type 1 diabetes (dated by TCRdb to 2016 to 2019). The study in broad terms: Mean age, gender distribution, total cell number and subset yield were not different between patients and healthy donors. A total of around 110,000,000 sorted cells were examined across all samples, and RNA yield correlated strongly with the number of cells per subset. In the study, TCRB repertoires of sorted circulating CD4+ T cell subsets from recently diagnosed type 1 diabetes patients were compared with those of matched healthy donors. Regulatory and stem cell-like memory subsets were obtained from only 8 patients and roughly 8 healthy donors, while naive and central memory subsets were obtained from all 30 or so donors.

What the work shows at the level of the full study, not this receptor alone: PCR might favor shorter templates, but patient and control samples were amplified and corrected together, so any skew would affect both groups equally. Sequencing cDNA rather than genomic DNA could over-represent highly expressing activated cells, although activation and CD3 levels did not differ between groups. Naive, central memory and regulatory TCRB repertoires appeared to be more similar among patients than among healthy donors. Patients with type 1 diabetes made fewer insertions and deleted more nucleotides at VDJ recombination sites, implying thymic rearrangement abnormalities. Because small numbers of individuals were included in the HLA sub-analyses, any influence of HLA type on TCRB rearrangement was left unresolved. A moderate but significant shortening of TCRB CDR3 length was observed in type 1 diabetes patients in all four CD4+ subsets.

From cysteine to phenylalanine, the CDR3 is 14 amino acids long. Only the CDR3 region is kept as DNA, spanning 42 bases read in frame from base 1. V trim: 6 bases; J trim: 2 bases; unmatched bases: 4. Via the germline V gene, CDR1 is MGHDK and CDR2 SYGVNS. Each donor gave one peripheral blood draw, averaging approximately 0.11 L, which was collected into heparinised tubes. A BD FACSAria II was used to sort naive, central memory, regulatory and stem cell-like memory CD4+ T cells with a panel that included CD45RO, CCR7, CD25, CD127, CD95 and CD27. Purity was above 98% for every sorted population. PBMCs were separated immediately by Lymphoprep density gradient centrifugation and were stained directly, without being cultured. Samples were stained and sorted in pairs, with one healthy donor and one patient per experiment, so that batch effects were minimized. The entire amount of isolated RNA was reverse transcribed using the High Capacity cDNA Reverse Transcription Kit, so the sequenced TCRB transcripts were expressed ones. Deep immunoSEQ sequencing was performed on naive, central memory and regulatory T cell samples, with an average of around 3.4 million total reads per sample. Sorted cells were lysed in RLT buffer and RNA was extracted with DNase-treated RNeasy Micro or Mini kits, depending on cell number. To prevent cross-contamination, every cell subset was processed on its own, while patient and healthy donor samples were processed together. TCRB sequences were amplified from cDNA with the immunoSEQ multiplex PCR, producing 87-bp fragments spanning the CDR3 region. Sequencing of the amplicons was done on the Illumina HiSeq platform. Per the original workflow: Synthetic template baselines were used to correct PCR bias computationally, reads within Hamming distance 2 were collapsed together, and singletons that could not be merged were discarded. Reads were aligned against IMGT so that V, D and J genes, CDR3 length and insertions or deletions at six rearrangement sites could be assigned. Within each subset, clonotype counts were normalized to the number of sorted cells before true diversity and Gini coefficients were calculated with the tcR R package. The overlap coefficient, calculated on TCRB nucleotide sequences, was used to quantify repertoire sharing. Out-of-frame TCRB sequences from naive cells were analyzed to stand in for the pre-selection repertoire. In its TCRdb copy, this immuneACCESS table keeps in-frame sequences only and misses some clones. Where compared with another copy, unresolved V genes explain less than half of these, and the others have no known cause. For V, J and clone size, that table is used; D and trimming come from the DNA. The sample data list around 300,000 clones, and roughly 9.6% of these were observed just once. The ten largest clonotypes hold 0.015% of the sample.

This clone was seen a few times. What this receptor recognizes is not known. No per-base quality is available; no much larger clone lies one base away. The TCR originated in a woman aged 25 to 39 in good health. The sample was naive CD4+ T cells from blood. The cell subset or site label, read with the paper, signifies: true naive CD4+ T cells. The rearranged chain carries TRBV25-1 and TRBJ1-3; 7 junctional bases match TRBD1. The CDR3 region reads CASRHTGAGNTIYF. The DNA is as follows: TGTGCCAGCAGGCATACAGGGGCTGGAAACACCATATATTTT.